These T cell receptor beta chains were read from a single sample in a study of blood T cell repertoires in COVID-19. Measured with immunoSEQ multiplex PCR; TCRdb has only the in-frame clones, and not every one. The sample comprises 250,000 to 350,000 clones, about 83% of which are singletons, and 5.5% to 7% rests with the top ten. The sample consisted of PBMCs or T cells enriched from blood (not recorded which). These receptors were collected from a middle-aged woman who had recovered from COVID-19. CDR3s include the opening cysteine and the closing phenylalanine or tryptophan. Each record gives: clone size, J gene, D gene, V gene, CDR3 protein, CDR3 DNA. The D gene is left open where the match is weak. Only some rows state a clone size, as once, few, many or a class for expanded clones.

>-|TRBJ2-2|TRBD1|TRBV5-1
CASRSGTVNTGELFF
TGCGCCAGCAGGTCCGGGACAGTCAACACCGGGGAGCTGTTTTTT
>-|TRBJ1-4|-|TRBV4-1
CASSQVSSSRNEKLFF
TGCGCCAGCAGCCAAGTTTCCTCCAGTCGTAATGAAAAACTGTTTTTT
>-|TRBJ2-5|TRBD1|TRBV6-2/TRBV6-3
CASSLDRVQETQYF
TGTGCCAGCAGCCTCGACAGGGTACAAGAGACCCAGTACTTC
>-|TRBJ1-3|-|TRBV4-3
CASSQGSTGNTIYF
TGCGCCAGCAGCCAAGGGAGTACCGGAAACACCATATATTTT
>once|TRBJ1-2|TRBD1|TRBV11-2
CASSTSPPGQGRYGYTF
TGTGCCAGCAGCACGTCTCCACCGGGACAGGGAAGGTATGGCTACACCTTC
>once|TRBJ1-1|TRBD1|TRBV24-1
CATSDGQGGRTEAFF
TGTGCCACCAGTGATGGACAGGGAGGTAGGACTGAAGCTTTCTTT
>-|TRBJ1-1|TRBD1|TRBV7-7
CASTLFDRGRFMNTEAFF
TGTGCTAGCACCTTATTTGACAGGGGGCGATTCATGAACACTGAAGCTTTCTTT
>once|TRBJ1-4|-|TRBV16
CASSLREVATNEKLFF
TGTGCCAGCAGCCTTCGGGAGGTGGCAACTAATGAAAAACTGTTTTTT
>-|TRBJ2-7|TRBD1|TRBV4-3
CASSLGTVAFEQYF
TGCGCCAGCAGCCTCGGGACAGTGGCCTTCGAGCAGTACTTC
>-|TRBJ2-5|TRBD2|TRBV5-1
CASSLGELAAKTQYF
TGCGCCAGCAGCCTTGGGGAACTAGCGGCAAAGACCCAGTACTTC
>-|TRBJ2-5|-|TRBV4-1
CASSHAGVPETQYF
TGCGCCAGCAGCCATGCAGGGGTTCCGGAGACCCAGTACTTC
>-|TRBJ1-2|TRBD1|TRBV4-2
CASSPPGQNGYTF
TGTGCCAGCAGCCCACCGGGACAGAACGGCTACACCTTC
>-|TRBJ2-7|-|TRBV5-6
CASSLEGVGWEQYF
TGTGCCAGCAGCTTGGAGGGGGTGGGATGGGAGCAGTACTTC
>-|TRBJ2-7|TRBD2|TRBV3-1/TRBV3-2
CASSRAGGTYEQYF
TGTGCCAGCAGCCGAGCGGGAGGTACCTACGAGCAGTACTTC
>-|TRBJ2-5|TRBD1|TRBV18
CASSQDRGRGETQYF
TGTGCCAGCTCACAGGACAGGGGGCGAGGAGAGACCCAGTACTTC
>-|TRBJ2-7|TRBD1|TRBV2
CASRTGTARNEQYF
TGTGCCAGCAGAACCGGGACAGCTAGGAACGAGCAGTACTTC
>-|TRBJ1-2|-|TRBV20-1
CSAGEGRGYTF
TGCAGTGCTGGGGAGGGAAGGGGCTACACCTTC
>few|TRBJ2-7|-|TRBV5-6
CASSRYSYEQYF
TGTGCCAGCAGCCGCTACTCCTACGAGCAGTACTTC
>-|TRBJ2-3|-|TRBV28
CASSRGTDTQYF
TGTGCCAGCAGTCGCGGGACAGATACGCAGTATTTT
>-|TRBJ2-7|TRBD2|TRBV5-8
CASSLVLAGAAEQYF
TGTGCCAGCAGCTTGGTTCTAGCGGGAGCAGCCGAGCAGTACTTC
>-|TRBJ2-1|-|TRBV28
CASSDGAVSYNEQFF
TGTGCCAGCAGCGACGGAGCGGTGTCCTACAATGAGCAGTTCTTC
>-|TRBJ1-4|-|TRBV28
CASSVQVLTNEKLFF
TGTGCCAGCAGTGTACAGGTCTTAACTAATGAAAAACTGTTTTTT
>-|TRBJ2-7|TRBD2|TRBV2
CASTEREFGEQYF
TGTGCCAGCACGGAGCGGGAGTTCGGCGAGCAGTACTTC
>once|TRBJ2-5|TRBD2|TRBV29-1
CSSRLAQETQYF
TGCAGCTCCCGACTAGCCCAGGAGACCCAGTACTTC
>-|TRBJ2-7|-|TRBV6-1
CASSDGSAESYEQYF
TGTGCCAGCAGTGACGGGTCGGCGGAAAGCTACGAGCAGTACTTC
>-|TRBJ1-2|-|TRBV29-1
CSADKDYGYTF
TGCAGCGCCGACAAAGACTATGGCTACACCTTC
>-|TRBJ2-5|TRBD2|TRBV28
CASSLRPGLAGGHGKTQYF
TGTGCCAGCAGTTTACGGCCGGGACTAGCGGGAGGGCATGGGAAGACCCAGTACTTC
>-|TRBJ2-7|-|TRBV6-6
CASSPAGQMYEQYF
TGTGCCAGCAGTCCCGCGGGACAGATGTACGAGCAGTACTTC
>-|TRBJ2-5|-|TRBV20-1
CSASRRGPQETQYF
TGCAGTGCTAGTCGGAGGGGGCCCCAAGAGACCCAGTACTTC
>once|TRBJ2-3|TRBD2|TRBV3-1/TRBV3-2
CASSQDSLTSGPTDTQYF
TGTGCCAGCAGCCAAGATTCCCTTACTAGCGGTCCCACAGATACGCAGTATTTT
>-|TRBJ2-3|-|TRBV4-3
CASSQGDSFFTGADTQYF
TGCGCCAGCAGCCAAGGAGATTCGTTCTTCACAGGCGCAGATACGCAGTATTTT
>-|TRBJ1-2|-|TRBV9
CASSPEGGAIGYGYTF
TGTGCCAGCAGCCCAGAGGGGGGGGCAATTGGCTATGGCTACACCTTC
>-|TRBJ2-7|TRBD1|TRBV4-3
CASSQDLGQGVTRRYEQCF
TGCGCCAGCAGCCAAGATCTGGGACAGGGGGTCACCCGCCGATACGAGCAGTGCTTC
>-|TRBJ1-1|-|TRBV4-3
CASSQGFGQGKISEAFF
TGCGCCAGCAGCCAAGGGTTTGGTCAGGGAAAGATCAGTGAAGCTTTCTTT
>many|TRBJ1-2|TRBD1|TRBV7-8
CASSRQGAGYTF
TGTGCCAGCAGTCGACAGGGGGCTGGCTACACCTTC
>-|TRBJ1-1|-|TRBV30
CAWGLEFGNTEAFF
TGTGCCTGGGGGCTCGAGTTTGGGAACACTGAAGCTTTCTTT
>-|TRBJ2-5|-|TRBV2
CASSNKGPKGETQYF
TGTGCCAGCAGCAACAAAGGGCCAAAGGGGGAGACCCAGTACTTC
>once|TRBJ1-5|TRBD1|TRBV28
CASRFDRESNQPQHF
TGTGCCAGCAGATTCGACAGGGAAAGCAATCAGCCCCAGCATTTT
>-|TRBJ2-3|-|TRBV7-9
CASSFSKGRATDTQYF
TGTGCCAGCAGCTTCAGTAAGGGCAGGGCCACAGATACGCAGTATTTT
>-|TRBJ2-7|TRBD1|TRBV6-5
CASRGDRGEQYF
TGTGCCAGCAGGGGGGACAGGGGCGAGCAGTACTTC
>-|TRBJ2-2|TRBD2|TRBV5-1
CASSLTAGDTGELFF
TGCGCCAGCAGCTTGACAGCGGGAGACACCGGGGAGCTGTTTTTT
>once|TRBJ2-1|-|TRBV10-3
CAISEGGGKGQSSYNEQFF
TGTGCCATCAGTGAGGGCGGGGGAAAAGGACAGAGCTCCTACAATGAGCAGTTCTTC
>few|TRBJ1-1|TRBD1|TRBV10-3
CAIRDLQGGTEAFF
TGTGCCATCAGAGATCTACAGGGGGGCACTGAAGCTTTCTTT
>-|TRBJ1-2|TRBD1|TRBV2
CASSDGTGGFYGYTF
TGTGCCAGCAGTGACGGCACAGGGGGTTTCTATGGCTACACCTTC
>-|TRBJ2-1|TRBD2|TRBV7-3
CASSLGLAGLNEQFF
TGTGCCAGCAGCTTGGGACTAGCGGGACTAAATGAGCAGTTCTTC
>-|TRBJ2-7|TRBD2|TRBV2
CASSERGSVYEQYF
TGTGCCAGCAGTGAACGCGGGAGCGTCTACGAGCAGTACTTC
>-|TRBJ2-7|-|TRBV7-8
CASSRLEVVFYEQYF
TGTGCCAGCAGCCGTCTAGAGGTCGTATTCTACGAGCAGTACTTC
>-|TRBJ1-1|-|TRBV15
CATSRDYRGEAFF
TGTGCCACCAGCAGAGATTATCGGGGGGAAGCTTTCTTT
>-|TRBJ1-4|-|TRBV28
CASSESGRGNEKLFF
TGTGCCAGCAGCGAGTCGGGCAGGGGAAATGAAAAACTGTTTTTT
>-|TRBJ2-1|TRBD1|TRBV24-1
CATSPPGQGSYNEQFF
TGTGCCACCAGTCCTCCGGGACAGGGCTCCTACAATGAGCAGTTCTTC
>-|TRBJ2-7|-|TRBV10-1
CASNIDRPYEQYF
TGCGCCAGCAACATCGACAGGCCCTACGAGCAGTACTTC
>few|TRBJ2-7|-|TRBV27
CASSSTSGRYEQYF
TGTGCCAGCAGTTCCACTTCAGGCCGTTACGAGCAGTACTTC
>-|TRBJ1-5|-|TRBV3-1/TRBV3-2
CASSPGGHQPQHF
TGTGCCAGCAGCCCGGGGGGCCATCAGCCCCAGCATTTT
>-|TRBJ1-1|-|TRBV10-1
CASSDELDGAEAFF
TGCGCCAGCAGTGACGAACTGGACGGGGCTGAAGCTTTCTTT
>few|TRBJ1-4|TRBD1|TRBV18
CASSGGTGDEKLFF
TGTGCCAGCTCAGGAGGGACAGGAGATGAAAAACTGTTTTTT
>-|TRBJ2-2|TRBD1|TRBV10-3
CAISGGTGETGELFF
TGTGCCATCAGCGGCGGGACAGGGGAAACCGGGGAGCTGTTTTTT
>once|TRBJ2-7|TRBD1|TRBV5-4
CASSFDRVFEQYF
TGTGCCAGCAGCTTCGACAGGGTGTTCGAGCAGTACTTC
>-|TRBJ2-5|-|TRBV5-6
CASSLSDRPLTQYF
TGTGCCAGCAGCTTATCCGACAGGCCGTTGACCCAGTACTTC
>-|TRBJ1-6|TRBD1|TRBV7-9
CASSRDRQNSPLHF
TGTGCCAGCAGCAGGGACAGACAAAATTCACCCCTCCACTTT